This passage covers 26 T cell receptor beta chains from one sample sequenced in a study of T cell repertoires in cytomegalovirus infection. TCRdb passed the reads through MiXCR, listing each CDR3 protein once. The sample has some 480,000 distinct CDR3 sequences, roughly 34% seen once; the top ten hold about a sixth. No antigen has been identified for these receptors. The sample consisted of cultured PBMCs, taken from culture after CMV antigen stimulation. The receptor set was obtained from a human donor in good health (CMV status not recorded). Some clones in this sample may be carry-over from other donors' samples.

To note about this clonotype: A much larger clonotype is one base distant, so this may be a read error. The CDR3 sequence is CASSSDDRYQETQYF. CDR3 DNA: TGTGCCAGCAGCTCAGACGACAGGTACCAAGAGACCCAGTACTTC. The chain employs TRBV7-2 and TRBJ2-5; a weak D match, TRBD1 (6 bases). Trimming took 4 bases from V and 0 from J, leaving 12 bases between them. The germline gives CDR1 SGHTA, CDR2 FQGNSA. The CDR3 length is 15 residues. Based on the CDR3 plus reference TRBV7-2 and TRBJ2-5, the full variable domain is GAGVSQSPSNKVTEKGKDVELRCDPISGHTALYWYRQSLGQGLEFLIYFQGNSAPDKSGLPSDRFSAERTGGSVSTLTIQRTQQEDSAVYLCASSSDDRYQETQYFGPGTRLLVL.

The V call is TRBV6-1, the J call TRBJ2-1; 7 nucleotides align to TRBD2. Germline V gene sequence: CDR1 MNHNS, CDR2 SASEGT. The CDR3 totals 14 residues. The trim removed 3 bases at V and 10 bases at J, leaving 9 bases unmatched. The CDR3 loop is CASSEAGAGVEQFF. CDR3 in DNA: TGTGCCAGCAGTGAGGCGGGAGCGGGCGTGGAGCAGTTCTTC.

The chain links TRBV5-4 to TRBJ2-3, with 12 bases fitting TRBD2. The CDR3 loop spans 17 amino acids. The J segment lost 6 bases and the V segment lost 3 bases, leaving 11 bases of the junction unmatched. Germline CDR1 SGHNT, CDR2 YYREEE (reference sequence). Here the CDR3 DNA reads TGTGCCAGCAGCTGGACTAGCGGGAACTCAGGGGCGGATACGCAGTATTTT. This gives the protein CASSWTSGNSGADTQYF.

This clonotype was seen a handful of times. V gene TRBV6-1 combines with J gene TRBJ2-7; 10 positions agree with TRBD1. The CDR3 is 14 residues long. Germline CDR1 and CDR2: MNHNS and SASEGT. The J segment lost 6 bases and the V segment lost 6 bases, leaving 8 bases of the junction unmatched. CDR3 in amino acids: CASSPGTGESEQYF. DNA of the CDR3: TGTGCCAGCAGCCCCGGGACAGGGGAGAGCGAGCAGTACTTC.

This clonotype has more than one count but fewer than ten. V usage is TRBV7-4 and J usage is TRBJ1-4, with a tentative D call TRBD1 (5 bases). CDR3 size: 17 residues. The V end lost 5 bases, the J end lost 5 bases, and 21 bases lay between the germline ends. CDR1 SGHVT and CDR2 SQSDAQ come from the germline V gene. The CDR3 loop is CASSQESEGLFNEKLFF. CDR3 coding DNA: TGTGCCAGCAGCCAAGAATCGGAGGGGCTGTTCAATGAAAAACTGTTTTTT.

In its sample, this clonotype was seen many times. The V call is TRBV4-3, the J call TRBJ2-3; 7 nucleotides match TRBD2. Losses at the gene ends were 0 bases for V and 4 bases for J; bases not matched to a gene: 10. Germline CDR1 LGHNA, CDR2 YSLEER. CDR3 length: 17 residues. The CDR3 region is CASSQDYGAGVPDTQYF. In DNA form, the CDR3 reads TGCGCCAGCAGCCAAGATTACGGGGCGGGAGTCCCAGATACGCAGTATTTT.

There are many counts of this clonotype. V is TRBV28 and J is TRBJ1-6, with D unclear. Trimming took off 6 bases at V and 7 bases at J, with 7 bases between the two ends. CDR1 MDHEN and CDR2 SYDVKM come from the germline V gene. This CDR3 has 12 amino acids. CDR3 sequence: CASRSINSPLHF. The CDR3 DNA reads TGTGCCAGCAGGAGTATCAATTCACCCCTCCACTTT.

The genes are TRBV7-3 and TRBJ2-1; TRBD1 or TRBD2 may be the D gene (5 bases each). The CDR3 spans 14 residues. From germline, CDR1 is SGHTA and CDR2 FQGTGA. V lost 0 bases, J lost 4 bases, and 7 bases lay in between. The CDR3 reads CASSLTGTYNEQFF. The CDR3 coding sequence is TGTGCCAGCAGCTTAACCGGGACGTACAATGAGCAGTTCTTC.

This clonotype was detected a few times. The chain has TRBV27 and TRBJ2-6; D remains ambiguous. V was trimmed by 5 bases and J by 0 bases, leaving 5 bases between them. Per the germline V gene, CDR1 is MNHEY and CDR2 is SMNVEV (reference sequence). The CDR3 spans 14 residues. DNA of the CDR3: TGTGCCAGCAGTATGACCTCTGGGGCCAACGTCCTGACTTTC. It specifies CASSMTSGANVLTF. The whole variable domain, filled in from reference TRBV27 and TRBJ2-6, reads EAQVTQNPRYLITVTGKKLTVTCSQNMNHEYMSWYRQDPGLGLRQIYYSMNVEVTDKGDVPEGYKVSRKEKRNFPLILESPSPNQTSLYFCASSMTSGANVLTFGAGSRLTVL.

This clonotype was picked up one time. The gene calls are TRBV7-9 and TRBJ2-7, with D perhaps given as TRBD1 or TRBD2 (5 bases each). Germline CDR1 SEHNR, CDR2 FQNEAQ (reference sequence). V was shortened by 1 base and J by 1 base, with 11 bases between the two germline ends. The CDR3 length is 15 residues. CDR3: CASSLGGDGSYEQYF. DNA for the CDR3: TGTGCCAGCAGCTTAGGAGGGGATGGATCCTACGAGCAGTACTTC.

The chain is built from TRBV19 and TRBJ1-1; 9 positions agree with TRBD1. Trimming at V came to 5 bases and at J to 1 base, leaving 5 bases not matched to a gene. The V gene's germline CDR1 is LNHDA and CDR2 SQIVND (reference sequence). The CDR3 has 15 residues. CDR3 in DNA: TGTGCCAGTAGTGTCACAGGGGGCCCGAACACTGAAGCTTTCTTT. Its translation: CASSVTGGPNTEAFF.

CDR3 in amino acids: CASRPPGPGSYEQYF. The DNA for the CDR3 is TGTGCCAGCAGGCCTCCGGGCCCCGGGTCCTACGAGCAGTACTTC. The V and J genes are TRBV28 and TRBJ2-7; D call uncertain. Trimming took off 6 bases at V and 1 base at J, with 16 bases between the two ends. The CDR3 runs to 15 residues. Germline V gene data show CDR1 as MDHEN and CDR2 as SYDVKM. Together with reference TRBV28 and TRBJ2-7, the CDR3 gives the full variable domain: DVKVTQSSRYLVKRTGEKVFLECVQDMDHENMFWYRQDPGLGLRLIYFSYDVKMKEKGDIPEGYSVSREKKERFSLILESASTNQTSMYLCASRPPGPGSYEQYFGPGTRLTVT.

The CDR3 sequence is CASRLAGGDTQYF. As DNA, the CDR3 is TGTGCCAGCAGACTAGCGGGGGGTGATACGCAGTATTTT. The chain joins TRBV6-8 to TRBJ2-3, with 12 bases fitting TRBD2. After removal of 6 bases from V and 6 bases from J, the junction contained 1 base not matched to a gene. Germline lookup yields CDR1 MNHGY and CDR2 SAAAGT. The CDR3 extends over 13 amino acids.

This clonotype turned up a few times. CDR3 loop: CASRLTGEETQYF. CDR3 coding DNA: TGTGCCAGCAGGCTGACAGGGGAAGAGACCCAGTACTTC. This chain joins TRBV6-2 or TRBV6-3 and TRBJ2-5, with 8 bases fitting TRBD1. This CDR3 has 13 residues. Losses at the gene ends were 6 bases for V and 3 bases for J; bases not matched to a gene: 3. In germline, CDR1 is MNHEY, CDR2 SVGEGT.

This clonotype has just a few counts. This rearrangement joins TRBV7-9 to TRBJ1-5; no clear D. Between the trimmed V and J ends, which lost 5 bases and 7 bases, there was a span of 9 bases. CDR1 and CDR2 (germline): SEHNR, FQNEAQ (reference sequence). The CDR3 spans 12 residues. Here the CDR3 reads CASSATRQPQHF. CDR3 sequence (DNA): TGTGCCAGCAGCGCAACGCGCCAGCCCCAGCATTTT.

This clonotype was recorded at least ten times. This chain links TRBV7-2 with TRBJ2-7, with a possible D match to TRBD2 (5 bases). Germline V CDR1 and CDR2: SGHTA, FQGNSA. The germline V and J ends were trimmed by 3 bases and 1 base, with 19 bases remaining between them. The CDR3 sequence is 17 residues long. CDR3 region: CASSFPPRIALSYEQYV. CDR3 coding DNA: TGTGCCAGCAGCTTTCCACCGAGAATAGCGCTGTCCTACGAGCAGTACGTC.

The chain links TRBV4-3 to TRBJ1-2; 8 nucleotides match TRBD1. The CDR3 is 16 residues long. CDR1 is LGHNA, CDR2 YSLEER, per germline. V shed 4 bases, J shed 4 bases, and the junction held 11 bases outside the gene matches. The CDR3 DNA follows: TGCGCCAGCAGCCCCAGGGCACAGGGGGACCTCTATGGCTACACCTTC. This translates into CASSPRAQGDLYGYTF.

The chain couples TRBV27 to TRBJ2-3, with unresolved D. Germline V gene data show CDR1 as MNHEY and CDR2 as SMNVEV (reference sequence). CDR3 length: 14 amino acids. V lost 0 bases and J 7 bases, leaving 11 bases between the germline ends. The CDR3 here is CASSLSGPANTQYF. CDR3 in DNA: TGTGCCAGCAGTTTATCAGGGCCGGCAAATACGCAGTATTTT.

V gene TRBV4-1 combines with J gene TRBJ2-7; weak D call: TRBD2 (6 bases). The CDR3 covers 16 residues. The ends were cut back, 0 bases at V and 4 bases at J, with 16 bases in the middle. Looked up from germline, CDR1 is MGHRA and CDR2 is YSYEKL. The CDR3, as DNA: TGCGCCAGCAGCCAAGATCATGCGGGATCCTATTACGAGCAGTACTTC. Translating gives CASSQDHAGSYYEQYF.

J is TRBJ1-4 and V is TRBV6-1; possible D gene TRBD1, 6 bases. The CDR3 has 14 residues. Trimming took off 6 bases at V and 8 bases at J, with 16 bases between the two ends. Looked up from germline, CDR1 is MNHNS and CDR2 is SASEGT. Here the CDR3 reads CASRSSGVGEKLFF. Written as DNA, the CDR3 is TGTGCCAGCAGATCGTCAGGGGTGGGGGAAAAACTGTTTTTT.

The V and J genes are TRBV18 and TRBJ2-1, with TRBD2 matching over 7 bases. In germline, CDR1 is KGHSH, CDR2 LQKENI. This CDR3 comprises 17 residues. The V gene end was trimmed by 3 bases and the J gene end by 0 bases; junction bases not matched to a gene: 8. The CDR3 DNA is TGTGCCAGCTCACCTCAAATAGCGGGTAACTCCTACAATGAGCAGTTCTTC. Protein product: CASSPQIAGNSYNEQFF. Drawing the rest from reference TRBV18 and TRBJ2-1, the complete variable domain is NAGVMQNPRHLVRRRGQEARLRCSPMKGHSHVYWYRQLPEEGLKFMVYLQKENIIDESGMPKERFSAEFPKEGPSILRIQQVVRGDSAAYFCASSPQIAGNSYNEQFFGPGTRLTVL.

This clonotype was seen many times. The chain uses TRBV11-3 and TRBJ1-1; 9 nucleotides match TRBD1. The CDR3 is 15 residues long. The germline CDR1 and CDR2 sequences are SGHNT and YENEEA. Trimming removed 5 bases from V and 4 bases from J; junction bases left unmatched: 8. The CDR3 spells CASSRPGQGVTEAFF. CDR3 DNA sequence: TGTGCCAGCAGCCGCCCGGGACAGGGTGTCACTGAAGCTTTCTTT.

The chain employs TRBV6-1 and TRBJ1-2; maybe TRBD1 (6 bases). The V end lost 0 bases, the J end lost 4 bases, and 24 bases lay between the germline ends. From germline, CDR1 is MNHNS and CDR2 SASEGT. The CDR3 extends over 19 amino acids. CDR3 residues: CASSEAKYGAGVFSYGYTF. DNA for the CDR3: TGTGCCAGCAGTGAAGCAAAATATGGGGCAGGGGTGTTCAGCTATGGCTACACCTTC.

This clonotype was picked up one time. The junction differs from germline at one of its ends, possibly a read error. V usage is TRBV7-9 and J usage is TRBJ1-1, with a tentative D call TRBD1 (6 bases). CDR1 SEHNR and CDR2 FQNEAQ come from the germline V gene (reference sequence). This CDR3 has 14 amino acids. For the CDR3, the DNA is TGTGCCAGCAGCTTAGGCGGGGGCCCCGGACGCGCTTCCTTT. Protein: CASSLGGGPGRASF.

This CDR3 is CSARGRALQGYGYTF. The CDR3 nucleotides read TGCAGTGCTAGAGGGAGGGCTTTACAGGGTTATGGCTACACCTTC. V and J are TRBV20-1 and TRBJ1-2; weak D call: TRBD1 (6 bases). Between the trimmed V and J ends, which lost 1 base and 5 bases, there was a span of 17 bases. Germline V gene lookup returns CDR1 DFQATT and CDR2 SNEGSKA (reference sequence). CDR3 length: 15 amino acids.

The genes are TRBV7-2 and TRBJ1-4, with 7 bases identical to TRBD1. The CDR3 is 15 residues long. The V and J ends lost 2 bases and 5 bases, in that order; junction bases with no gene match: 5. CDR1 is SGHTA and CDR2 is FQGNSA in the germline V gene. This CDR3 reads CASSLTQGINEKLFF. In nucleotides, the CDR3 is TGTGCCAGCAGCTTAACACAGGGGATCAATGAAAAACTGTTTTTT.